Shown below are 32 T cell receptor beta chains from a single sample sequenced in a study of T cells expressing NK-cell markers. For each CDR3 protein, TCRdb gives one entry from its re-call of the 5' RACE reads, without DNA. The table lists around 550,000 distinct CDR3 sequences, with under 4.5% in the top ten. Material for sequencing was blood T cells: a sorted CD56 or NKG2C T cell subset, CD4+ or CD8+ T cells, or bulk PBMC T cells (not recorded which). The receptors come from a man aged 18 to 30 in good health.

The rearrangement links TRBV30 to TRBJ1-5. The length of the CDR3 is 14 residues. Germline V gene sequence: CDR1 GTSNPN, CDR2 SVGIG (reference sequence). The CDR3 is CAWSVVSRNQPQHF.

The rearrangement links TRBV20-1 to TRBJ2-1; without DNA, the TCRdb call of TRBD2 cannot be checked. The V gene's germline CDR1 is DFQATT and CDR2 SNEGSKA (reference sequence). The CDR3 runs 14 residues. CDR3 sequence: CSAIAGVKNNEQFF.

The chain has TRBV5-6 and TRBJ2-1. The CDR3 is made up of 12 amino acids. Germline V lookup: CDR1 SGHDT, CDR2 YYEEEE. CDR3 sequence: CASSLTDNEQFF.

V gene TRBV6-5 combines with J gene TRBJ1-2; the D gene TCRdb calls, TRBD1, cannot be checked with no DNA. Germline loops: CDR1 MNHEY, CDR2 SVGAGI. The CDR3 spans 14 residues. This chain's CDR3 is CASSYGTPNYGYTF.

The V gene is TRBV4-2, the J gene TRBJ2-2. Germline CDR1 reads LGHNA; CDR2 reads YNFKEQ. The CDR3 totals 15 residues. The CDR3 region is CASSQDSTNTGELFF.

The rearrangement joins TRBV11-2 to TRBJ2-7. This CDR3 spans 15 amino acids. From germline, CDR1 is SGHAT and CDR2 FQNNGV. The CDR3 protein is CASSSPRMVSHEQYF.

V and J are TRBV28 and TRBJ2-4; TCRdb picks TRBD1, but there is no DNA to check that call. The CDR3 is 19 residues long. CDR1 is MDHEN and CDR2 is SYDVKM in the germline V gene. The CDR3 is CASRPLVRDRSNLMDIQYF. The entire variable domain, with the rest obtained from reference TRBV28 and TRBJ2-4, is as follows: DVKVTQSSRYLVKRTGEKVFLECVQDMDHENMFWYRQDPGLGLRLIYFSYDVKMKEKGDIPEGYSVSREKKERFSLILESASTNQTSMYLCASRPLVRDRSNLMDIQYFGAGTRLSVL.

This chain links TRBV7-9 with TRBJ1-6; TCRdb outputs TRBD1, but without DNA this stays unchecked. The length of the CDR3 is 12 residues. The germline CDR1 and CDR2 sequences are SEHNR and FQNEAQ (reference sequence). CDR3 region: CASSFPDSPLHF.

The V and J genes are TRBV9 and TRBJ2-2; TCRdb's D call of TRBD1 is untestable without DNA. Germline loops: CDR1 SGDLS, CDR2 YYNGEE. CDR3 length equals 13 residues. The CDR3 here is CASSGALTGELFF.

The CDR3 reads CASSFPGQTFF. The J gene is TRBJ2-1, the V gene TRBV12-3 or TRBV12-4; TCRdb gives TRBD1 as the D gene, but with no DNA this cannot be confirmed. The CDR3 extends over 11 amino acids.

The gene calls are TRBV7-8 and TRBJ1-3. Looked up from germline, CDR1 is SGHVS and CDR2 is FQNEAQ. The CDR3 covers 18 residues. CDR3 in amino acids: CASSLDGQFVYSGNTIYF.

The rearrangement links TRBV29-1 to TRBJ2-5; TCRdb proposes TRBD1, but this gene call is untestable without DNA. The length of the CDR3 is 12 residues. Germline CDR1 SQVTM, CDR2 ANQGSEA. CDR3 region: CSVYDPGETQYF.

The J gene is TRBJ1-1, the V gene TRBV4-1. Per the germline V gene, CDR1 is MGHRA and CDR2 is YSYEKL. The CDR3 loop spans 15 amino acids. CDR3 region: CASSLGPASMMDAFF.

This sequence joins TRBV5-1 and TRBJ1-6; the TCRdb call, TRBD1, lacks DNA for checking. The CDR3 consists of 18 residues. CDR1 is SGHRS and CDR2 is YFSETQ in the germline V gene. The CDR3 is CASSPGGHSSSYNSPLHF.

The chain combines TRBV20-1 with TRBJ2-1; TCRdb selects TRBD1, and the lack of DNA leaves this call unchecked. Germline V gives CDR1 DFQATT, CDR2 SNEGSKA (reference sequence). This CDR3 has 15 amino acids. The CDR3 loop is CSASLLAGVHNEQFF.

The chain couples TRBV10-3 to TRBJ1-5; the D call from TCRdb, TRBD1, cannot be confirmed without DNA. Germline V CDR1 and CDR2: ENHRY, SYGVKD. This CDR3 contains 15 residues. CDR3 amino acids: CAISGIRDVNQPQHF.

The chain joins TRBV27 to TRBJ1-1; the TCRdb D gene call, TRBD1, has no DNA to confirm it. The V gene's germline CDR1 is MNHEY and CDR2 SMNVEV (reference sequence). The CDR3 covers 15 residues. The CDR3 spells CASIPPGVMNTEAFF.

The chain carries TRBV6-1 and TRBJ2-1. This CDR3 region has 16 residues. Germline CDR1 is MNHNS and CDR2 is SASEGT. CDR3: CATKVHTGNPYNEQFF.

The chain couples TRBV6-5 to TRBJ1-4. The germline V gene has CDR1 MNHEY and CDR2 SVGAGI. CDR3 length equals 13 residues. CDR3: CASSYEKWGKLFF.

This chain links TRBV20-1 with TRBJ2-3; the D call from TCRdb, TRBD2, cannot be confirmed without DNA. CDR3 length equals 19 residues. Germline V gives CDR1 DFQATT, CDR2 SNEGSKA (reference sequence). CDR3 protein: CSAREEWSGAGGATDTQYF.

The CDR3 is CAISETLRQGENYGYTF. The V call is TRBV10-3, the J call TRBJ1-2; TCRdb reports TRBD1, a call that lacks DNA to check it against. This CDR3 is built from 17 residues. Germline assignment: CDR1 ENHRY and CDR2 SYGVKD.

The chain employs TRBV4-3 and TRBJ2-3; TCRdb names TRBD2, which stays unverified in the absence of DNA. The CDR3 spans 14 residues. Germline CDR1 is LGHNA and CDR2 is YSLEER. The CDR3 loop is CASKSGASTDTQYF.

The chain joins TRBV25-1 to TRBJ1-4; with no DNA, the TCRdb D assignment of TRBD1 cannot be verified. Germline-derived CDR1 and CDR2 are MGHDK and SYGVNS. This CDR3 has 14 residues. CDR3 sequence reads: CASRPDREKEKLFF.

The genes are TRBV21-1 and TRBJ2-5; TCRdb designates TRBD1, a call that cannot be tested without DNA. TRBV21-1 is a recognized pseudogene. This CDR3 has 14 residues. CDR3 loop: CATTRQNHSGTQYF.

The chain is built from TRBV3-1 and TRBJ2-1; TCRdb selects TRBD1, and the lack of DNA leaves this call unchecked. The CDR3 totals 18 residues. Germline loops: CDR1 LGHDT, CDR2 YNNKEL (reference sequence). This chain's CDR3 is CASSQAYQVGIRGNEQFF.

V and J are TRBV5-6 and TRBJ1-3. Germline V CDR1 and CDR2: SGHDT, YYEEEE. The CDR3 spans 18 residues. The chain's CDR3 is CASSLGETRRNSGNTIYF.

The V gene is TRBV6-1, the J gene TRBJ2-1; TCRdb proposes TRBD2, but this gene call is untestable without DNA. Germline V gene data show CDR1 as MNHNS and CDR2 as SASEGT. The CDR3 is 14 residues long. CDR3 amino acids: CASRGTSFYNEQFF.

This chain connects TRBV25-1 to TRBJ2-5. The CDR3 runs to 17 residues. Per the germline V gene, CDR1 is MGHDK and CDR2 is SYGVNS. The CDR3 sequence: CASSENSARISEETQYF.

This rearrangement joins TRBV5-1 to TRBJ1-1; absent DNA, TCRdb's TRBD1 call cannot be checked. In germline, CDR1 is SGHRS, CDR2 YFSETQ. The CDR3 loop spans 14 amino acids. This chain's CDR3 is CASRPYGTPTEAFF.

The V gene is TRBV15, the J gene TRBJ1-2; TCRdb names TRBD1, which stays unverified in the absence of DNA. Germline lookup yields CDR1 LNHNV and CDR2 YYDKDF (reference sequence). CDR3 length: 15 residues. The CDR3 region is CATSRKASTGDGYTF. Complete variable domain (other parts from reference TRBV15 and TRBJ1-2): DAMVIQNPRYQVTQFGKPVTLSCSQTLNHNVMYWYQQKSSQAPKLLFHYYDKDFNNEADTPDNFQSRRPNTSFCFLDIRSPGLGDTAMYLCATSRKASTGDGYTFGSGTRLTVV.

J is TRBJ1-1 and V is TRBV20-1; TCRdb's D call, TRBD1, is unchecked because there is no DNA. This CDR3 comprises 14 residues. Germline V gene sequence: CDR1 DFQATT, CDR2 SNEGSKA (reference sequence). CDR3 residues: CSGPRGGLNTEAFF.

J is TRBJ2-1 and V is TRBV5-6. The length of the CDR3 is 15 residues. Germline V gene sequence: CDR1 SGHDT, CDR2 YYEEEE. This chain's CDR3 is CASSFWNSPHNEQFF.